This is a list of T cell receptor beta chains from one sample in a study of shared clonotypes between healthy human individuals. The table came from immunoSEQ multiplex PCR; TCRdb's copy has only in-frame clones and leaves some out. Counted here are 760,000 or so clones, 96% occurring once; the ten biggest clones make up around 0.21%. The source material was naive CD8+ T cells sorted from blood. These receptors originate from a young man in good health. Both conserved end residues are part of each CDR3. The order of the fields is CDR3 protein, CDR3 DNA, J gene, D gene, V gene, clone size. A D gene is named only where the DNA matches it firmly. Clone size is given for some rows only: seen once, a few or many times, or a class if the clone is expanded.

CASRTWADTQYF | TGTGCCAGCAGGACGTGGGCAGATACGCAGTATTTT | TRBJ2-3 | - | TRBV11-2 | -
CASSLAGGGSYNEQFF | TGTGCCAGCAGCCTAGCAGGGGGAGGCTCCTACAATGAGCAGTTCTTC | TRBJ2-1 | - | TRBV11-3 | -
CASSGARGTSSYNEQFF | TGTGCCAGCAGCGGGGCCCGGGGGACTAGCTCCTACAATGAGCAGTTCTTC | TRBJ2-1 | TRBD2 | TRBV9 | -
CASSSRFPGQLSYGYTF | TGTGCCAGCAGCTCCCGTTTTCCGGGGCAGTTAAGCTATGGCTACACCTTC | TRBJ1-2 | - | TRBV5-5 | -
CASSFRGGDEQFF | TGTGCCAGCAGTTTCAGGGGTGGGGATGAGCAGTTCTTC | TRBJ2-1 | - | TRBV28 | -
CSVDGGASYEQYF | TGCAGCGTTGATGGTGGTGCTTCCTACGAGCAGTACTTC | TRBJ2-7 | - | TRBV29-1 | -
CSALNYGYTF | TGCAGTGCTCTCAACTATGGCTACACCTTC | TRBJ1-2 | - | TRBV20-1 | once
CASSLYRDTSYEQYF | TGTGCCAGCAGCCTCTACCGGGACACATCGTACGAGCAGTACTTC | TRBJ2-7 | - | TRBV7-9 | once
CASSSSAYDRYSNQPQHF | TGTGCCAGCAGCTCAAGCGCCTATGACAGATATAGCAATCAGCCCCAGCATTTT | TRBJ1-5 | - | TRBV5-6 | -
CASSLLLGGTGEQYF | TGTGCCAGCAGCTTATTGCTAGGGGGAACGGGCGAGCAGTACTTC | TRBJ2-7 | - | TRBV7-2 | -
CASTEQPTSGSYNEQFF | TGTGCCAGCACGGAGCAGCCAACCTCGGGATCCTACAATGAGCAGTTCTTC | TRBJ2-1 | - | TRBV9 | once
CASSLEIGRTYEQYF | TGTGCCAGCAGCTTAGAAATCGGGAGAACCTACGAGCAGTACTTC | TRBJ2-7 | - | TRBV11-2 | once
CASSLKLAGLGEQYF | TGTGCCAGCAGCTTAAAATTAGCGGGACTGGGGGAGCAGTACTTC | TRBJ2-7 | TRBD2 | TRBV7-2 | -
CSVEERSASYEQYF | TGCAGCGTTGAAGAACGTAGCGCCTCCTACGAGCAGTACTTC | TRBJ2-7 | - | TRBV29-1 | -
CASSEWAGAGNTIYF | TGTGCCAGCAGTGAATGGGCAGGGGCCGGAAACACCATATATTTT | TRBJ1-3 | - | TRBV6-1 | -
CASSLGVSNQPQHF | TGTGCCAGCAGTTTAGGAGTTAGCAATCAGCCCCAGCATTTT | TRBJ1-5 | - | TRBV27 | -
CSVDTQGAQRLEQYF | TGCAGCGTTGACACACAGGGGGCCCAAAGGCTCGAGCAGTACTTC | TRBJ2-7 | TRBD1 | TRBV29-1 | -
CASSIQGDNEQFF | TGTGCCAGTAGTATACAGGGGGACAATGAGCAGTTCTTC | TRBJ2-1 | TRBD1 | TRBV19 | -